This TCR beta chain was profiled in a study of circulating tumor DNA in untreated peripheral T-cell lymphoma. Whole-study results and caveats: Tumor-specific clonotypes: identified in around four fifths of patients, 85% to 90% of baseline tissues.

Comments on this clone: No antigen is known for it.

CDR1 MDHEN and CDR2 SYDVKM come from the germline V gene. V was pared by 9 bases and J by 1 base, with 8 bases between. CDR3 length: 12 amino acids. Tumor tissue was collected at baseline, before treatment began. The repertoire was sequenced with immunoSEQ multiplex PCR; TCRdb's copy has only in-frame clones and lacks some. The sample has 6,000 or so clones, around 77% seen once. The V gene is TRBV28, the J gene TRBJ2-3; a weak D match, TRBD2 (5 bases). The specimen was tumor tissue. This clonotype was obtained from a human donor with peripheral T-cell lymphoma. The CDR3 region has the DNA TGTGCCAGTGAGAGGGGCACAGATACGCAGTATTTT. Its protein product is CASERGTDTQYF.